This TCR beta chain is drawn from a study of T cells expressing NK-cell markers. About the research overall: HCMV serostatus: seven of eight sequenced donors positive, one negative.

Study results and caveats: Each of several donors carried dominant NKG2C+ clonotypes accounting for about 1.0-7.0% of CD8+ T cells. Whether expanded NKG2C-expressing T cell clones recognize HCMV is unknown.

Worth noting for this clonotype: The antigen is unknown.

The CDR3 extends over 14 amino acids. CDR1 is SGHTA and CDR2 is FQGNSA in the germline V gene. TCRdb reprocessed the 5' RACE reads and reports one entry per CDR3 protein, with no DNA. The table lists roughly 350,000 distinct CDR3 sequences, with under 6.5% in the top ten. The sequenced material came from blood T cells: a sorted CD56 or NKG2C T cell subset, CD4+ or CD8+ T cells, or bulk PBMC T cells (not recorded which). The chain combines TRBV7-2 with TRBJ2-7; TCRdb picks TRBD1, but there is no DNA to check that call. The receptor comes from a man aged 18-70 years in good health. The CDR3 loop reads CASSRDRSSYEQYF.